The 23 T cell receptor beta chains reported below all come from one sample, sequenced in a study of cytomegalovirus exposure and HLA in healthy donors. With 60 Vbeta and 13 Jbeta primers, the PCR was carried out. Some clones are missing from TCRdb's copy, which holds only in-frame ones; the method was immunoSEQ multiplex PCR. The table has about 130,000 clones, around three quarters seen once. Sequenced input: PBMCs. These receptor sequences come from a man aged 35-49 years in good health and CMV-seronegative.

This chain connects TRBV6-1 to TRBJ2-7, with D possibly matching TRBD1 (6 bases). CDR1 is MNHNS, CDR2 SASEGT, per germline. Trimming removed 1 base at V and 4 bases at J, with 14 bases between. This CDR3 contains 15 residues. Here the CDR3 DNA reads TGTGCCAGCAGTGAAGGAGGGCAGGGGTGGTACGAGCAGTACTTC. It is translated as CASSEGGQGWYEQYF.

The chain uses TRBV5-8 and TRBJ1-1, with D unresolved. Between the trimmed V and J ends, which lost 0 bases and 1 base, there was a span of 4 bases. In germline, CDR1 is SGHTS, CDR2 YDEGEE. The CDR3 is 13 residues long. The CDR3 DNA reads as TGTGCCAGCAGCTTGGACAGGAACACTGAAGCTTTCTTT. As protein: CASSLDRNTEAFF.

This clone turned up a few times. This rearrangement joins TRBV5-1 to TRBJ2-3, with 7 nucleotides matching TRBD1. Germline V gene lookup returns CDR1 SGHRS and CDR2 YFSETQ. V shed 0 bases, J shed 5 bases, and the junction held 0 bases outside the gene matches. CDR3 length: 13 amino acids. As DNA, the CDR3 is TGCGCCAGCAGCTTGGGACAGGGAGATACGCAGTATTTT. This codes for CASSLGQGDTQYF.

The chain has TRBV4-1 and TRBJ2-7; TRBD2 agrees at 9 bases. CDR3 size: 15 residues. The germline CDR1 and CDR2 sequences are MGHRA and YSYEKL. The V gene end was trimmed by 4 bases and the J gene end by 1 base; junction bases not matched to a gene: 5. CDR3 sequence reads: CASSPRLADSYEQYF. Written as DNA, the CDR3 is TGCGCCAGCAGCCCTAGACTAGCGGATTCCTACGAGCAGTACTTC.

This chain connects TRBV7-9 to TRBJ2-3, with D possibly being TRBD2 (5 bases). The CDR3 totals 14 residues. Per germline, CDR1 SEHNR and CDR2 FQNEAQ (reference sequence). V lost 4 bases, J lost 6 bases, and 14 bases lay in between. Written as DNA, the CDR3 is TGTGCCAGCAGCTGGACGGAGGCCGTGGATACGCAGTATTTT. It encodes CASSWTEAVDTQYF.

The chain links TRBV5-1 to TRBJ2-7; D might be TRBD2 (6 bases). Germline V CDR1 and CDR2: SGHRS, YFSETQ. V gave up 0 bases and J gave up 5 bases, with 9 bases separating them. The CDR3 consists of 13 residues. This CDR3 reads CASSLGPGDEQYF. CDR3 in DNA: TGCGCCAGCAGCTTGGGCCCGGGGGACGAGCAGTACTTC.

This clone was observed a single time. The rearrangement uses TRBV6-5 and TRBJ2-3; 9 bases agree with TRBD2. V trimming: 3 bases; J trimming: 6 bases; junction bases outside the gene matches: 7. Germline V gene data show CDR1 as MNHEY and CDR2 as SVGAGI. This CDR3 has 15 residues. The CDR3 here is CASSYAGGTWDTQYF. CDR3 nucleotides: TGTGCCAGCAGTTATGCGGGGGGGACTTGGGATACGCAGTATTTT.

The genes are TRBV7-9 and TRBJ2-5; TRBD2 agrees at 8 bases. The CDR3 has 15 residues. V lost 7 bases and J lost 2; bases outside the gene matches: 9. Germline CDR1 and CDR2: SEHNR and FQNEAQ (reference sequence). The CDR3 is CASTKPGGGQETQYF. DNA of the CDR3: TGTGCCAGCACCAAGCCAGGCGGGGGGCAAGAGACCCAGTACTTC.

V usage is TRBV19 and J usage is TRBJ2-5, with 8 bases identical to TRBD2. Trimming removed 9 bases from V and 5 bases from J; junction bases left unmatched: 14. The germline gives CDR1 LNHDA, CDR2 SQIVND (reference sequence). The CDR3 consists of 15 residues. Here the CDR3 DNA reads TGTGCCAGCAAACCCACTAGCGGACCGTGGGAGACCCAGTACTTC. As protein: CASKPTSGPWETQYF.

This rearrangement joins TRBV6-6 to TRBJ2-5; D possibly corresponds to TRBD2 (6 bases). Germline V CDR1 and CDR2: MNHNY, SVGAGI (reference sequence). This CDR3 contains 15 residues. Deletions cut 6 bases from V and 3 bases from J, with 17 bases between. DNA for the CDR3: TGTGCCAGCAGCAGTATACGGACTACCGAAGAGACCCAGTACTTC. It codes for CASSSIRTTEETQYF.

J is TRBJ2-5 and V is TRBV7-6; 8 bases are shared with TRBD1. The CDR3 consists of 13 residues. CDR1 is SGHVS, CDR2 FNYEAQ, per germline. V shed 3 bases, J shed 5 bases, and the junction held 2 bases outside the gene matches. The CDR3 DNA sequence: TGTGCCAGCAGCTTCAGGGGGCAGGAGACCCAGTACTTC. Encoded protein: CASSFRGQETQYF. Variable domain in full (rest from reference TRBV7-6 and TRBJ2-5): GAGVSQSPRYKVTKRGQDVALRCDPISGHVSLYWYRQALGQGPEFLTYFNYEAQQDKSGLPNDRFSAERPEGSISTLTIQRTEQRDSAMYRCASSFRGQETQYFGPGTRLLVL.

The chain links TRBV5-4 to TRBJ2-3; 12 bases are a match to TRBD2. V lost 4 bases to trimming and J lost 0 bases; unmatched junction nucleotides: 3. Germline V CDR1 and CDR2: SGHNT, YYREEE (reference sequence). The CDR3 sequence is 16 residues long. In nucleotides, the CDR3 is TGTGCCAGCAGCCTGGGGACTAGCGGGAGCACAGATACGCAGTATTTT. This codes for CASSLGTSGSTDTQYF.

This clone has a single count. The chain carries TRBV7-8 and TRBJ1-5; D is ambiguous. V lost 7 bases to trimming and J lost 4 bases, with 14 bases between them. CDR1 and CDR2 (germline): SGHVS, FQNEAQ. This CDR3 comprises 14 residues. The CDR3 DNA sequence: TGTGCCAGCACCCCAAGTCGGGGAAATCAGCCCCAGCATTTT. Translation: CASTPSRGNQPQHF.

The rearrangement links TRBV6-1 to TRBJ2-7; 8 nucleotides match TRBD1. This CDR3 comprises 14 residues. The V gene's germline CDR1 is MNHNS and CDR2 SASEGT. Unmatched junction bases numbered 2, after V lost 0 bases and J lost 4 bases. In DNA form, the CDR3 reads TGTGCCAGCAGTGAAGCGACAGGGGCGTACGAGCAGTACTTC. It yields the protein CASSEATGAYEQYF.

This chain links TRBV7-9 with TRBJ1-2; D is unresolved. Germline CDR1 and CDR2: SEHNR and FQNEAQ (reference sequence). V was pared by 4 bases and J by 4 bases, with 13 bases between. This CDR3 region has 14 residues. CDR3 DNA: TGTGCCAGCAGCTCCGCAGGACTGATCTATGGCTACACCTTC. It translates to CASSSAGLIYGYTF. The variable domain in full, with the rest retrieved from reference TRBV7-9 and TRBJ1-2, is DTGVSQNPRHKITKRGQNVTFRCDPISEHNRLYWYRQTLGQGPEFLTYFQNEAQLEKSRLLSDRFSAERPKGSFSTLEIQRTEQGDSAMYLCASSSAGLIYGYTFGSGTRLTVV.

This clone appeared once. The V gene is TRBV5-1, the J gene TRBJ1-2; 7 bases line up with TRBD1. The germline V gene has CDR1 SGHRS and CDR2 YFSETQ. This CDR3 has 16 residues. The junction had 19 bases not matched to a gene; V was cut back by 6 bases and J by 8 bases. Written as DNA, the CDR3 is TGCGCCAGCACCCCGGGGCTTAGACAGGGAGAGGGCGGCTACACCTTC. Protein sequence: CASTPGLRQGEGGYTF.

This sequence joins TRBV2 and TRBJ2-2; D is undetermined. V lost 4 bases and J lost 4, with 13 bases in between. The CDR3 covers 15 residues. The V gene's germline CDR1 is SNHLY and CDR2 FYNNEI. The CDR3 nucleotides are TGTGCCAGCAGTGCCCGAACTATTGTCACCGGGGAGCTGTTTTTT. This codes for CASSARTIVTGELFF. The full variable domain, completed using reference TRBV2 and TRBJ2-2, is EPEVTQTPSHQVTQMGQEVILRCVPISNHLYFYWYRQILGQKVEFLVSFYNNEISEKSEIFDDQFSVERPDGSNFTLKIRSTKLEDSAMYFCASSARTIVTGELFFGEGSRLTVL.

This rearrangement joins TRBV6-4 to TRBJ1-6; D may be TRBD1 (6 bases). V shed 5 bases and J shed 6 bases, with 17 bases lying between them. The CDR3 is 16 amino acids. CDR1 and CDR2 (germline): MRHNA, SNTAGT. The CDR3 loop is CASSPSGVSGNSPLHF. For the CDR3, the DNA is TGTGCCAGCAGTCCCTCAGGGGTCTCGGGTAATTCACCCCTCCACTTT.

This chain connects TRBV4-3 to TRBJ1-1; D is undetermined. The germline V and J ends were trimmed by 1 base and 0 bases, with 3 bases remaining between them. This CDR3 region has 13 residues. Germline CDR1 is LGHNA and CDR2 is YSLEER. The CDR3 DNA follows: TGCGCCAGCAGCCAAGCCATGAACACTGAAGCTTTCTTT. The encoded protein is CASSQAMNTEAFF.

The chain recombines TRBV27 with TRBJ2-7, with a weak D call TRBD1 (6 bases). Trimming shortened V by 0 bases and J by 6 bases, and 9 bases separated the two germline ends. Germline V lookup: CDR1 MNHEY, CDR2 SMNVEV (reference sequence). This CDR3 has 13 residues. CDR3 DNA: TGTGCCAGCAGTTTATCTCAGGGGCTCGAGCAGTACTTC. Translated: CASSLSQGLEQYF.

This chain joins TRBV5-1 and TRBJ1-2; D is undetermined. CDR1 SGHRS and CDR2 YFSETQ come from the germline V gene. V lost 4 bases and J lost 8, with 21 bases in between. The CDR3 has 15 amino acids. The CDR3 nucleotides read TGCGCCAGCAGCCCCTACCTGGGTGGCGAGAGGGGCTACACCTTC. Protein: CASSPYLGGERGYTF.

The gene calls are TRBV12-5 and TRBJ1-6; TRBD1 agrees at 7 bases. The CDR3 spans 14 residues. The V gene end was trimmed by 6 bases and the J gene end by 7 bases; junction bases not matched to a gene: 6. Looked up from germline, CDR1 is LGHNT and CDR2 is FRNRAP. The CDR3 loop is CASGWDRRNSPLHF. The CDR3 DNA reads TGTGCTAGTGGGTGGGACAGACGAAATTCACCCCTCCACTTT.

The chain carries TRBV4-1 and TRBJ2-3; 8 positions match TRBD2. The ends lost 7 bases at V and 2 bases at J; junction bases unmatched: 5. Germline-derived CDR1 and CDR2 are MGHRA and YSYEKL. This CDR3 comprises 14 residues. CDR3 DNA: TGCGCCAGCAAGAAAGCGGGAGTCACAGATACGCAGTATTTT. Translating it yields CASKKAGVTDTQYF.